The rows below give T cell receptor beta chains drawn from one sample of a study of preoperative IRX-2 immunotherapy in early breast cancer. The protocol was immunoSEQ multiplex PCR, while the TCRdb copy is restricted to in-frame clones and leaves out a portion. Of 95,000 to 100,000 clones listed, just over 85% are singletons. Sequencing was performed on tumor tissue, taken after IRX-2 immunotherapy. The source is a human donor with breast cancer. Both conserved end residues are part of each CDR3. D genes are given only for firm matches. Size values are once, few and many counts, or a class for expanded clones, and some rows have none.

>NA|TRBV18|NA|TRBJ1-5
CASSPSTGSMEQPQHF
TGTGCCAGCTCACCAAGTACAGGGTCGATGGAGCAGCCCCAGCATTTT
>NA|TRBV19|NA|TRBJ1-1
CASSIAGITEAFF
TGTGCCAGTAGTATAGCGGGAATCACTGAAGCTTTCTTT
>NA|TRBV5-1|NA|TRBJ2-1
CASSYSVGRRAASYNEQFF
TGCGCCAGCAGCTACTCTGTGGGGAGGCGCGCGGCCTCCTACAATGAGCAGTTCTTC
>few|TRBV7-1|TRBD1|TRBJ1-2
CASSFPQGASGYTF
TGTGCCAGCAGCTTCCCGCAGGGGGCCAGTGGCTACACCTTC
>NA|TRBV5-1|NA|TRBJ1-3
CASSLESIGRYGNTIYF
TGCGCCAGCAGCTTGGAGTCGATAGGGAGGTATGGAAACACCATATATTTT
>NA|TRBV28|NA|TRBJ1-5
CASSLPRQSWPPVSPQHF
TGTGCCAGCAGCCTACCGCGCCAGTCATGGCCCCCGGTATCGCCCCAGCATTTT
>NA|TRBV28|NA|TRBJ2-3
CASTQGYGSTDTQYF
TGTGCCAGCACCCAGGGATACGGTAGCACAGATACGCAGTATTTT
>NA|TRBV9|NA|TRBJ2-1
CASSTSEGINEQFF
NA
>NA|TRBV7-1|NA|TRBJ2-1
CASSLIDYNEQFF
TGTGCCAGCAGCTTAATCGACTACAATGAGCAGTTCTTC
>NA|TRBV18|TRBD1|TRBJ1-1
CASSPRTGPNTEAFF
TGTGCCAGCTCACCACGGACAGGCCCGAACACTGAAGCTTTCTTT
>NA|TRBV9|NA|TRBJ1-1
CASSGEGVGTEAFF
TGTGCCAGCAGTGGCGAGGGTGTCGGCACTGAAGCTTTCTTT
>NA|TRBV5-1|TRBD2|TRBJ2-1
CASRRGGGTADEQFF
TGCGCCAGCCGTCGGGGCGGGGGGACCGCGGATGAGCAGTTCTTC
>once|TRBV6-1|NA|TRBJ2-3
CASSEALRKDHTQYF
TGTGCCAGCAGTGAAGCGCTACGTAAGGACCATACGCAGTATTTT
>NA|TRBV6-7|TRBD1|TRBJ1-5
CASRDPTGSNQPQHF
TGTGCCAGCAGAGATCCGACAGGGAGCAATCAGCCCCAGCATTTT
>NA|TRBV5-1|NA|TRBJ1-1
CASSLPGGRAEAFF
TGCGCCAGCAGCCTCCCGGGGGGGAGGGCTGAAGCTTTCTTT
>once|TRBV7-8|TRBD1|TRBJ1-3
CASSSTGLNRISYITSGNTIYF
TGTGCCAGCAGCTCGACAGGGTTAAACCGAATTTCTTATATTACCTCTGGAAACACCATATATTTT
>NA|TRBV5-1|NA|TRBJ1-3
CASSLAQSSGNTIYF
TGCGCCAGCAGCTTGGCCCAGAGCTCTGGAAACACCATATATTTT
>NA|TRBV6-1|TRBD1|TRBJ1-1
CASSEVSDRFDF
TGTGCCAGCAGTGAAGTCTCGGACAGGTTCGATTTT
>NA|TRBV11-3|TRBD2|TRBJ2-1
CASSATSGYNEQFF
TGTGCCAGCAGTGCGACTAGCGGTTACAATGAGCAGTTCTTC
>NA|TRBV15|NA|TRBJ1-2
CATSRDLRETSGYTF
TGTGCCACCAGCAGAGATTTACGGGAAACGTCTGGCTACACCTTC
>NA|TRBV14|NA|TRBJ1-1
CASSHPSRGNTEAFF
TGTGCCAGCAGCCACCCTTCCAGGGGGAACACTGAAGCTTTCTTT
>NA|TRBV19|TRBD1|TRBJ1-1
CASRVDRAQRVNTEAFF
TGTGCCAGTAGGGTCGACAGGGCACAGCGAGTGAACACTGAAGCTTTCTTT
>NA|TRBV12-5|NA|TRBJ1-1
CASRGVGDNTEAFF
TGTGCCAGCCGCGGGGTCGGGGATAACACTGAAGCTTTCTTT
>NA|TRBV6-8|NA|TRBJ1-5
CASRPTGYSNQPQHF
TGTGCCAGCAGGCCGACAGGTTATAGCAATCAGCCCCAGCATTTT
>NA|TRBV18|NA|TRBJ1-2
CASSPGNMDSGYTF
TGTGCCAGCTCACCAGGAAATATGGATAGTGGCTACACCTTC
>once|TRBV27|NA|TRBJ1-5
CASSLQGWDQPQHF
TGTGCCAGCAGTTTACAGGGGTGGGATCAGCCCCAGCATTTT
>once|TRBV19|NA|TRBJ2-1
CASSISQVWNEQFF
TGTGCCAGTAGTATCTCACAGGTCTGGAATGAGCAGTTCTTC
>NA|TRBV19|TRBD1|TRBJ1-5
CASTGDRNGQPQHF
TGTGCCAGTACTGGGGACAGGAACGGTCAGCCCCAGCATTTT
>once|TRBV5-1|TRBD1|TRBJ2-7
CASTGTGTPYEQYF
TGCGCCAGCACCGGGACAGGGACCCCCTACGAGCAGTACTTC
>NA|TRBV18|TRBD1|TRBJ2-7
CASSPGQGKYEQYF
TGTGCCAGCTCACCGGGACAGGGTAAATACGAGCAGTACTTC
>NA|TRBV19|NA|TRBJ1-4
CASRLAGLGNEKLFF
TGTGCCAGTAGACTAGCGGGACTTGGGAATGAAAAACTGTTTTTT
>NA|TRBV7-4|TRBD2|TRBJ2-3
CASSELGLATTQYF
TGTGCCAGCAGTGAATTGGGACTAGCAACCACGCAGTATTTT
>few|TRBV11-3|NA|TRBJ2-2
CASSLAGQGYTGELFF
TGTGCCAGCAGCTTGGCCGGGCAGGGTTACACCGGGGAGCTGTTTTTT
>NA|TRBV5-1|NA|TRBJ2-2
CASSFNAGSNTGELFF
TGCGCCAGCAGCTTTAATGCGGGCTCGAACACCGGGGAGCTGTTTTTT
>once|TRBV6-8|NA|TRBJ1-5
CAISGSGAGRDGPQHF
TGTGCCATCTCGGGAAGTGGGGCCGGGAGGGATGGGCCCCAGCATTTT
>NA|TRBV5-1|NA|TRBJ2-6
CASSLGPGANVLTF
TGCGCCAGCAGCTTGGGACCTGGGGCCAACGTCCTGACTTTC
>NA|TRBV30|NA|TRBJ2-7
CAWSEDWGEDEQYF
TGTGCCTGGAGTGAAGACTGGGGAGAGGACGAGCAGTACTTC
>NA|TRBV7-7|TRBD2|TRBJ2-3
CASSLLLAGGPDTQYF
TGTGCCAGCAGCTTACTCCTAGCGGGAGGGCCGGATACGCAGTATTTT
>NA|TRBV29-1|TRBD2|TRBJ2-2
CSVGSAGRAGELFF
TGCAGCGTGGGATCGGCAGGGAGGGCCGGGGAGCTGTTTTTT
>few|TRBV5-1|TRBD1|TRBJ2-2
CASSLAGQGTGELFF
TGCGCCAGCAGCTTGGCAGGACAGGGGACCGGGGAGCTGTTTTTT
>NA|TRBV7-1|NA|TRBJ1-5
CASSLDRAGEGQPQHF
TGTGCCAGCAGCTTAGATCGCGCAGGGGAGGGCCAGCCCCAGCATTTT
>once|TRBV28|TRBD1|TRBJ1-2
CASSSGQGASVIYGYTF
TGTGCCAGCAGTTCCGGACAGGGGGCGTCGGTGATCTATGGCTACACCTTC
>few|TRBV9|NA|TRBJ2-2
CASRPRFWGGELFF
TGTGCCAGCAGACCGAGGTTCTGGGGCGGGGAGCTGTTTTTT
>NA|TRBV5-1|NA|TRBJ1-1
CASSLTTMNTEAFF
TGCGCCAGCAGCCTTACGACGATGAACACTGAAGCTTTCTTT
>NA|TRBV11-3|TRBD1|TRBJ2-1
CASSLGDSNNEQFF
TGTGCCAGCAGCTTAGGGGACAGTAACAATGAGCAGTTCTTC
>NA|TRBV28|TRBD1|TRBJ2-3
CASSFWTGGAADTQYF
TGTGCCAGCAGTTTTTGGACAGGGGGCGCAGCAGATACGCAGTATTTT
>NA|TRBV5-1|NA|TRBJ1-1
CASSVGTMYTEAFF
TGCGCCAGCAGCGTCGGGACGATGTACACTGAAGCTTTCTTT
>NA|TRBV19|TRBD2|TRBJ2-7
CASSILAGGGTYEQYF
TGTGCCAGTAGTATCCTAGCGGGAGGGGGGACCTACGAGCAGTACTTC
>once|TRBV5-1|NA|TRBJ1-1
CASSLRLGRDTEAFF
TGCGCCAGCAGCCTGCGACTTGGAAGGGACACTGAAGCTTTCTTT
>NA|TRBV16|NA|TRBJ2-7
CASSQSFQAHSEQYF
TGTGCCAGCAGCCAATCCTTCCAGGCCCACAGCGAGCAGTACTTC
>NA|TRBV23-1|TRBD2|TRBJ2-7
CASSRGLAGNIYEQYF
TGCGCCAGCAGCCGCGGACTAGCGGGTAACATCTACGAGCAGTACTTC